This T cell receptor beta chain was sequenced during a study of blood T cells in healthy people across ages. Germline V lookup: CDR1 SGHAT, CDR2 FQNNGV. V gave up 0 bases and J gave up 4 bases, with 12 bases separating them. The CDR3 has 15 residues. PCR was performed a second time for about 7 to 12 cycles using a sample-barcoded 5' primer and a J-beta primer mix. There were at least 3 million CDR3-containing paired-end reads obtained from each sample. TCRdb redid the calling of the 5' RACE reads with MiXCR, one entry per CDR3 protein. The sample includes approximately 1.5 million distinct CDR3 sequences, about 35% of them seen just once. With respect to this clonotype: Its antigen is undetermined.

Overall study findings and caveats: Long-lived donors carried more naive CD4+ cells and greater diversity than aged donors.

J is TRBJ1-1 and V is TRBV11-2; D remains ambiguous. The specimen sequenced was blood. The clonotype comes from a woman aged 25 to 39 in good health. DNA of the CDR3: TGTGCCAGCAGCTTAGATTTCGGGAGCGGCACTGAAGCTTTCTTT. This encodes CASSLDFGSGTEAFF.